These T cell receptor beta chains were read from a single sample in a study of regulatory T cells in long-lasting Graves disease. TCRdb fed the multiplex PCR reads into MiXCR, producing one record per CDR3 protein. The repertoire holds hundreds of thousands of distinct CDR3 sequences, with about 15% as singletons. The data also belong to a second study, concerning T cells in Graves' hyperthyroidism and ophthalmopathy.

This material consisted of peripheral blood mononuclear cells (PBMCs), taken at new diagnosis, from a patient treated with antithyroid drugs. The receptors come from a man between 18 and 29 years old with Graves disease. Each CDR3 is given with its conserved first and last residue.

V gene	J gene	CDR3 protein
TRBV9	TRBJ2-3	CASTGGEQTQYF
TRBV7-9	TRBJ2-7	CASSPDRSPYEQYF
TRBV30	TRBJ1-5	CAWTQGAGQPQHF
TRBV7-9	TRBJ2-1	CASSPGDRSYNEQFF
TRBV6-2/TRBV6-3	TRBJ2-1	CASHEVEEQFF
TRBV19	TRBJ2-2	CASSTSTGQPTGELFF
TRBV10-3	TRBJ1-1	CAISEAVRQGTEAFF
TRBV27	TRBJ2-1	CASSLSGTSGRADHEQFF
TRBV28	TRBJ2-2	CASSILSGQANTGELFF
TRBV12-5	TRBJ2-1	CASGLDYNEQFF
TRBV29-1	TRBJ2-3	CSVEYSWTGIMQYF
TRBV28	TRBJ1-3	CASSRRGNTIYF
TRBV5-1	TRBJ2-1	CASSHGRDEQFF
TRBV20-1	TRBJ2-2	CSAIMTSPWDTGELFF
TRBV20-1	TRBJ2-2	CSARDGTYTGELFF
TRBV27	TRBJ2-5	CASSLPRQGSITETQYF
TRBV25-1	TRBJ1-1	CASSEPGQVNTEAFF
TRBV6-5	TRBJ1-1	CASSYQGDTEAFF
TRBV10-3	TRBJ2-1	CAISGKQEYNEQFF
TRBV5-1	TRBJ2-1	CASSFLAGATYNEQFF
TRBV27	TRBJ2-2	CASSLAASLNTGELFF
TRBV3-1	TRBJ1-1	CASSLQQGAAFF
TRBV25-1	TRBJ1-6	CASRTLAEPLHF
TRBV20-1	TRBJ2-7	CSASDVLLSRGSSYEQYF
TRBV4-2	TRBJ2-1	CASSQEDSSGDEQFF
TRBV28	TRBJ2-7	CASSLPRQISYEQYF
TRBV4-1	TRBJ1-1	CASSQESPTEAFF
TRBV3-1	TRBJ1-2	CASSQGPKYGYTF
TRBV13	TRBJ2-6	CASSFPGSGANVLTF
TRBV11-2	TRBJ2-2	CASSLVWGMAGELFF
TRBV7-3	TRBJ1-1	CASSAGTGLDTEAFF
TRBV12-3/TRBV12-4	TRBJ1-2	CASSFRAGDVGDYGYTF
TRBV9	TRBJ2-5	CASSGAYQETQYF
TRBV6-1	TRBJ2-2	CAIASLVDTGELFF
TRBV28	TRBJ2-3	CASSQPTSAVYTDTQYF
TRBV5-6	TRBJ1-4	CASRVISGADEKLFF
TRBV5-1	TRBJ2-7	CASMPGGGMYEQYF
TRBV20-1	TRBJ1-1	CRVGQAEAFF
TRBV9	TRBJ2-7	CASSVVPSGTYEQYF
TRBV20-1	TRBJ2-3	CSASGLAGGAADTQYF
TRBV11-2	TRBJ2-1	CASSFAGGGEQFF
TRBV4-1	TRBJ2-1	CASSQGTQYNEQFF
TRBV29-1	TRBJ2-1	CSATQPNNEQFF
TRBV28	TRBJ1-4	CASSVPRGANEKLFF
TRBV28	TRBJ2-3	CASSFPRTGGIDTQYF
TRBV28	TRBJ1-2	CASRPGGNHGYTF
TRBV7-9	TRBJ2-1	CASSLGRKGNEQFF